The present entry profiles one TCR beta chain with its context. Its antigen is not yet known. The sample comes from a study of CXCR3-negative and CXCR3-positive naive CD8 T cells (dated 2019 in TCRdb). Regarding the research as a whole: In total, some 130 million TRB reads were obtained, corresponding to roughly 1.5 +/- 0.3 million reads per library. The TRBV-TRBJ cluster analysis covered naive subsets from roughly 5 donors and memory cells from 3 donors. Diversity and physicochemical repertoire analyses were performed on some 10 donors pooled from two independent experiments. Overall study results and their limits: TRB CDR3s from CXCR3-positive naive cells showed higher hydrophobicity (lower Kidera factor 4), lower energy, and higher strength and volume indices than CXCR3-negative naive cells. Freshly isolated PBMCs were used for most assays because CXCR3 expression went down partially after cryopreservation. TRBV-TRBJ usage was similar between naive CXCR3-negative and CXCR3-positive cells from the same donor, while memory cells showed distinct patterns. Because surface CD5, which is linked to self-reactivity in mice, was comparable between the naive subsets, TCR interaction strength was also inferred from TRB CDR3 physicochemical properties. Both naive subsets had comparably high repertoire diversity, while memory CD8+ T cells had much lower repertoire diversity.

From the germline V gene (reference sequence), CDR1 is SEHNR and CDR2 is FQNEAQ. Counted from cysteine to phenylalanine, this CDR3 has 14 amino acids. No DNA is listed. The instrument was a NextSeq 550. The Human TCR Profiling Kit (MiLaboratory) was used to make UMI-labeled 5' RACE TRB cDNA libraries. cDNA synthesis used the entire amount of extracted RNA, and PCR amplification then used the entire amount of cDNA produced. Libraries were prepared in parallel with an identical number of PCR cycles. The paper's data handling went like this. With a minimum of two reads required per UMI, MIGEC and MiXCR pulled out about 54,000 +/- 9,700 unique UMI-labeled TRB cDNA molecules from each library. An average of approximately 40,000 +/- 10,000 functional in-frame TRB CDR3 nucleotide clonotypes without stop codons was found per library. After downsampling to 5000 UMI-labeled TRB molecules per sample, diversity metrics such as normalized Shannon-Wiener and Chao1 were calculated in VDJtools. Clonotype-size-weighted physicochemical properties of the central five CDR3 residues (interaction energy, strength, volume and Kidera factor 4) were computed in VDJtools. Based on TCRdb reprocessing of the reads, there is one entry per CDR3 protein sequence, and DNA is missing. TCRdb, not the original authors, processed these V and J calls. The sample table holds roughly 93,000 distinct CDR3 sequences. The ten most abundant clones make up approximately 1% of the sample.

For each CD8+ T cell subset, flow sorting was done in triplicate, and roughly 320,000 cells per subset went directly into RLT lysis buffer. To keep memory contaminants out, a stringent definition of naive CD8+ T cells was applied: CD45RO-CCR7+CD27+CD95-. Peripheral blood mononuclear cells were isolated from buffy coats using standard density gradient centrifugation. A FACSAria III was used to flow-sort naive CD8+ T cells into CXCR3-negative and CXCR3-positive populations. An RNeasy Mini Kit was used to extract total RNA from the sorted cells. The V and J genes are TRBV7-9 and TRBJ2-1. The TCR was taken from a human donor in good health. Some clones in this sample may be carry-over from other donors' samples. Sequenced input: naive CXCR3+ CD8+ T cells from blood. The cell subset or site label for this specimen denotes: CD45RO-CCR7+CD27+CD95- naive CD8+ T cells expressing CXCR3 (TNR3+). The CDR3 corresponds to CASSPLSPYNEQFF.